The next 8 T cell receptor beta chains were all read from a single sample in a study of shared clonotypes between healthy human individuals. TCRdb's copy holds only in-frame clones and misses some; the assay was immunoSEQ multiplex PCR. The sample has a few million clones; more than 90% are singletons. The sample consisted of naive CD4+ T cells sorted from blood. Subset of the sample: CD45RA+ positively selected. The receptors shown here come from a man aged 18 to 30 in good health.

The chain links TRBV2 to TRBJ2-6; TRBD1 matches 10 bases. This CDR3 region has 16 residues. Germline values: CDR1 SNHLY, CDR2 FYNNEI. V gave up 4 bases and J gave up 4 bases; unmatched junction bases: 4. CDR3 coding DNA: TGTGCCAGCAGTGGGGGACAGGGGAAAGGGGCCAACGTCCTGACTTTC. It specifies CASSGGQGKGANVLTF.

This chain links TRBV11-2 with TRBJ2-2; weak D call: TRBD1 (5 bases). CDR1 and CDR2 from the germline V gene are SGHAT and FQNNGV. CDR3 length: 16 residues. The germline V and J ends were trimmed by 5 bases and 1 base, with 14 bases remaining between them. CDR3 nucleotide sequence: TGTGCCAGCAGCAAATCGCAGGGCCTGAACACCGGGGAGCTGTTTTTT. It is translated as CASSKSQGLNTGELFF.

The sample holds one count of this clone. The chain couples TRBV10-3 to TRBJ2-2; D may be TRBD1 (5 bases). Germline V gene sequence: CDR1 ENHRY, CDR2 SYGVKD. V lost 6 bases and J lost 1, with 15 bases in between. The CDR3 extends over 16 amino acids. The CDR3 DNA reads TGTGCCATCAGGCCAGGGAATAAGTGGAACACCGGGGAGCTGTTTTTT. Its translation: CAIRPGNKWNTGELFF.

A word on this clone: The identical CDR3 is also encoded by other nucleotide sequences in the sample. The V call is TRBV18, the J call TRBJ1-2; the D is unclear. CDR3 length: 13 amino acids. Germline values: CDR1 KGHSH, CDR2 LQKENI. Deletions cut 2 bases from V and 8 bases from J, with 12 bases between. The CDR3 sequence is CASSPLDRRGYTF. DNA of the CDR3: TGTGCCAGCTCACCATTGGACCGTCGGGGCTACACCTTC.

This rearrangement joins TRBV5-4 to TRBJ1-1; perhaps TRBD1 as D (6 bases). V was clipped by 4 bases and J by 12 bases, with 28 bases between them. The CDR3 length is 16 residues. Germline CDR1 is SGHNT and CDR2 is YYREEE (reference sequence). The CDR3 loop reads CASSPGGLLVDTHTFF. As DNA, the CDR3 is TGTGCCAGCAGCCCGGGGGGCCTGCTGGTAGACACTCATACTTTCTTT.

This chain joins TRBV6-1 and TRBJ1-2, with D uncertain. CDR3 size: 13 residues. CDR1 is MNHNS and CDR2 is SASEGT in the germline V gene. Trimming removed 7 bases from V and 4 bases from J, with 13 bases in between. The CDR3 spells CASTPRTTYGYTF. The CDR3 DNA reads as TGTGCCAGCACACCGAGGACGACCTATGGCTACACCTTC.

V usage is TRBV27 and J usage is TRBJ1-1; 7 nucleotides agree with TRBD1. J lost 1 base, V lost 2 bases, and 4 bases had no gene match. Germline V lookup: CDR1 MNHEY, CDR2 SMNVEV (reference sequence). The CDR3 covers 15 residues. CDR3 residues: CASSLLGQKNTEAFF. The CDR3 region has the DNA TGTGCCAGCAGTTTACTGGGACAGAAGAACACTGAAGCTTTCTTT.

V is TRBV7-2 and J is TRBJ2-5; 10 nucleotides align to TRBD2. This CDR3 is 15 amino acids long. J lost 5 bases, V lost 5 bases, and 8 bases had no gene match. Germline loops: CDR1 SGHTA, CDR2 FQGNSA. The DNA of the CDR3 is TGTGCCAGCAGCGCTAGCGGGAGCAACTGGGAGACCCAGTACTTC. Translating it yields CASSASGSNWETQYF.